What follows is one TCR beta chain and its context. Its antigen is as yet unknown. This sample was taken from a study of T cells expressing NK-cell markers. The wider study: It was sorted CD3+CD56+NKG2C+, CD3+CD56+NKG2C- and CD3+CD56-NKG2C+ T cells that supplied the TCR beta repertoires. Findings and limits, study-wide: Of CD8+ T cells, about 1.0-8% belonged to dominant NKG2C+ clonotypes in roughly 6 donors.

CDR1 and CDR2 from the germline V gene are MNHEY and SVGAGI. This CDR3 has 14 amino acids. TCRdb re-analyzed the 5' RACE reads; it lists each CDR3 protein once, without DNA. The sample totals hundreds of thousands of distinct CDR3 sequences. V and J are TRBV6-5 and TRBJ1-1; TCRdb lists TRBD1, though no DNA is available to test this call. The origin of this receptor is a man aged 18 to 29 in good health. The sample consisted of blood T cells: a sorted CD56 or NKG2C T cell subset, CD4+ or CD8+ T cells, or bulk PBMC T cells (not recorded which). CDR3 amino acids: CASSYTAGTGATFF.